The source of this T cell receptor (beta chain) is a study of metastatic and nonmetastatic thyroid tumors. Study details: Patients with malignant and benign thyroid disease provided blood and tumor or nodule tissue, whose repertoires were compared. Regarding the study as a whole: In blood and tumor, TCR beta diversity was reportedly significantly higher in malignant thyroid tumors than in benign nodules.

Authors' methods: CDR3 was compared across clinicopathological groups, and the resulting differences were used to build a distant-metastasis classifier for papillary thyroid cancer. TCRdb ran MiXCR on the PCR reads. TCRdb, not the authors, supplied the V and J calls. The sample lists 20,000 to 25,000 clones; about a fifth were seen once. V lost 7 bases to trimming and J lost 4 bases, with 6 bases between them. The CDR3 loop spans 11 amino acids. This clone was recorded a few times. Its specificity is unknown. Given a much more abundant clone one base away, this may be a read error. Nobody among the patients had been given any treatment before thyroid surgery.

Sequencing was done on a sample of blood. The receptor was derived from a female donor with papillary thyroid cancer or a benign thyroid nodule (not recorded which). Some clones in this sample may be carry-over from other donors' samples. The V call is TRBV12-3 or TRBV12-4, the J call TRBJ2-3; D call uncertain. CDR3 bases: TGTGCCAGCACCCATTCAGATACGCAGTATTTT. It is translated as CASTHSDTQYF.